This is a list of T cell receptor beta chains from one sample in a study of T cell responses to AZD1222 COVID-19 vaccine. Assay used: immunoSEQ multiplex PCR; TCRdb lists only in-frame clones, some missing. This table holds approximately 50,000 clones, more than 60% found once. The sample consisted of peripheral blood, taken on day 0 of AZD1222 vaccination. Source of these receptors: an adult in good health. The CDR3 runs from the conserved cysteine through the conserved F or W. Each record gives: J gene, V gene, D gene, CDR3 protein. D genes are given only for firm matches.

J gene: TRBJ1-1; V gene: TRBV15; D gene: .; CDR3 protein: CATSGRINTEAFF
J gene: TRBJ1-2; V gene: TRBV19; D gene: .; CDR3 protein: CASSIVGTLSDGYTF
J gene: TRBJ1-2; V gene: TRBV5-1; D gene: .; CDR3 protein: CASSLVSSAADGYTF
J gene: TRBJ1-1; V gene: TRBV12-3/TRBV12-4; D gene: .; CDR3 protein: CASLSGNTEAFF
J gene: TRBJ1-6; V gene: TRBV28; D gene: TRBD1; CDR3 protein: CASSRGTGSPLHF
J gene: TRBJ1-3; V gene: TRBV19; D gene: .; CDR3 protein: CASSTGNGNTIYF
J gene: TRBJ2-7; V gene: TRBV7-2; D gene: .; CDR3 protein: CASSSHGPGPLPYEQYF
J gene: TRBJ1-2; V gene: TRBV28; D gene: .; CDR3 protein: CASSPGVYGYTF
J gene: TRBJ2-2; V gene: TRBV18; D gene: TRBD2; CDR3 protein: CASSPLAGGETGELFF
J gene: TRBJ1-1; V gene: TRBV7-8; D gene: .; CDR3 protein: CASSLWGDEAFF
J gene: TRBJ2-2; V gene: TRBV9; D gene: TRBD1; CDR3 protein: CASSPETGGTGELFF
J gene: TRBJ1-4; V gene: TRBV5-5; D gene: TRBD1; CDR3 protein: CASSNHLADRVINEKLFF
J gene: TRBJ1-1; V gene: TRBV9; D gene: .; CDR3 protein: CASSVEGAGWDTEAFF
J gene: TRBJ1-5; V gene: TRBV5-4; D gene: .; CDR3 protein: CASSLVRPGPGHQPQHF
J gene: TRBJ2-2; V gene: TRBV30; D gene: TRBD1; CDR3 protein: CARDSNTGELFF
J gene: TRBJ1-2; V gene: TRBV18; D gene: .; CDR3 protein: CASSPDRSNYGYTF
J gene: TRBJ2-5; V gene: TRBV9; D gene: TRBD1; CDR3 protein: CASSITGAIQETQYF
J gene: TRBJ1-1; V gene: TRBV24-1; D gene: .; CDR3 protein: CATRQHTNTEAFF
J gene: TRBJ1-2; V gene: TRBV28; D gene: .; CDR3 protein: CASSRGAGYGYTF
J gene: TRBJ2-2; V gene: TRBV7-9; D gene: TRBD1; CDR3 protein: CASSADRGHTGELFF
J gene: TRBJ1-5; V gene: TRBV7-2; D gene: TRBD1; CDR3 protein: CASSWGQGGDNQPQHF
J gene: TRBJ1-5; V gene: TRBV28; D gene: .; CDR3 protein: CASSFRGVQPQHF
J gene: TRBJ1-1; V gene: TRBV7-9; D gene: .; CDR3 protein: CASSSQQKGEAFF
J gene: TRBJ1-1; V gene: TRBV10-2; D gene: .; CDR3 protein: CASSRGDNTEAFF
J gene: TRBJ2-7; V gene: TRBV18; D gene: TRBD1; CDR3 protein: CASSRDRDYEQYF
J gene: TRBJ2-3; V gene: TRBV27; D gene: TRBD2; CDR3 protein: CASSLSGTSTDTQYF
J gene: TRBJ1-6; V gene: TRBV13; D gene: .; CDR3 protein: CASSPGEKGSPLHF
J gene: TRBJ1-1; V gene: TRBV7-8; D gene: .; CDR3 protein: CASSSGRMNTEAFF
J gene: TRBJ2-6; V gene: TRBV6-5; D gene: .; CDR3 protein: CASSYRQLAGANVLTF
J gene: TRBJ2-3; V gene: TRBV27; D gene: TRBD2; CDR3 protein: CASSFLSGRGSTDTQYF
J gene: TRBJ1-6; V gene: TRBV14; D gene: .; CDR3 protein: CASSQDVLGNSPLHF
J gene: TRBJ2-2; V gene: TRBV7-2; D gene: .; CDR3 protein: CASSPGRTKTGELFF